This T cell receptor (beta chain) was identified in a study of blood T cell repertoires in COVID-19. TCRdb keeps only in-frame clones here, not all; method: immunoSEQ multiplex PCR. The repertoire holds more than 250,000 clones, 86% seen once, with less than 4.5% in the top ten. The CDR3 contains 13 residues. Per the germline V gene, CDR1 is SQVTM and CDR2 is ANQGSEA. V lost 7 bases to trimming and J lost 3 bases, with 13 bases between them. The clonotype originates from a man younger than 30 with active or convalescent COVID-19. The chain employs TRBV29-1 and TRBJ1-3; D may be TRBD1 (5 bases). Sequencing was carried out using peripheral blood. The CDR3 protein is CSGWGTLGNTIYF. DNA of the CDR3: TGCAGCGGCTGGGGGACTCTTGGAAACACCATATATTTT.